Following are 30 T cell receptor beta chains from one sample sequenced in a study of control samples from healthy donors and cancer patients. TCRdb's table, derived via immunoSEQ multiplex PCR, lists solely in-frame clones and lacks some. The table shows some 150,000 clones, with 94% occurring only once. The sequenced sample consisted of blood. These receptors were collected from a man aged 35 to 55 in good health.

The chain recombines TRBV9 with TRBJ2-3; unclear D gene. In germline, CDR1 is SGDLS, CDR2 YYNGEE. Trimming left V 0 bases short and J 6 bases short, with 14 bases between. The CDR3 runs 15 residues. As DNA, the CDR3 is TGTGCCAGCAGCGTAGGAGTACCCGCCGGGGATACGCAGTATTTT. Its translation: CASSVGVPAGDTQYF.

The V and J genes are TRBV10-3 and TRBJ2-5; perhaps D is TRBD1 or TRBD2 (5 bases each). The germline V gene encodes CDR1 ENHRY and CDR2 SYGVKD. CDR3 length equals 15 residues. The ends were cut back, 9 bases at V and 0 bases at J, with 17 bases in the middle. CDR3 sequence reads: CAISIGGLYQETQYF. CDR3 nucleotides: TGTGCCATTTCCATTGGGGGTCTGTACCAAGAGACCCAGTACTTC.

This clone appeared a single time. The genes are TRBV29-1 and TRBJ2-2; no clear D gene. There are 12 residues in the CDR3. Germline CDR1 reads SQVTM; CDR2 reads ANQGSEA. Trimming removed 5 bases from V and 1 base from J, with 5 bases in between. The CDR3 nucleotides read TGCAGCGTTATGAGGAACACCGGGGAGCTGTTTTTT. Translating gives CSVMRNTGELFF.

The rearrangement links TRBV13 to TRBJ2-7; TRBD2 agrees at 11 bases. Germline CDR1 PRHDT, CDR2 FYEKMQ (reference sequence). The trim removed 5 bases at V and 7 bases at J, leaving 7 bases unmatched. The CDR3 is 14 amino acids. The CDR3 loop is CASSPGLAVEEQYF. CDR3 nucleotide sequence: TGTGCCAGCAGCCCGGGACTAGCGGTGGAAGAGCAGTACTTC. The variable domain in full, completed from reference TRBV13 and TRBJ2-7, reads AAGVIQSPRHLIKEKRETATLKCYPIPRHDTVYWYQQGPGQDPQFLISFYEKMQSDKGSIPDRFSAQQFSDYHSELNMSSLELGDSALYFCASSPGLAVEEQYFGPGTRLTVT.

The chain combines TRBV24-1 with TRBJ2-3, with unresolved D. This CDR3 spans 14 amino acids. Germline V lookup: CDR1 KGHDR, CDR2 SFDVKD. Trimming cost V 2 bases and J 2 bases, with 7 bases left between them. The CDR3 DNA is TGTGCCACCAGTGATTCGGGCAACACAGATACGCAGTATTTT. Translation gives CATSDSGNTDTQYF.

The V and J genes are TRBV5-1 and TRBJ1-6, with D perhaps matching TRBD1 (5 bases). The germline CDR1 and CDR2 sequences are SGHRS and YFSETQ. Trimming pared 4 bases from V and 7 bases from J, leaving 15 bases between. The CDR3 covers 15 residues. CDR3 DNA: TGCGCCAGCAGCATGGACGGGGCCCGCAATTCACCCCTCCACTTT. It codes for CASSMDGARNSPLHF.

The chain is built from TRBV7-9 and TRBJ2-3, with a possible D match to TRBD1 (5 bases). V lost 5 bases, J lost 2 bases, and 17 bases lay in between. This CDR3 has 16 residues. Looked up from germline, CDR1 is SEHNR and CDR2 is FQNEAQ (reference sequence). Here the CDR3 DNA reads TGTGCCAGCAGCCCCCTGGTCAGGGCTAACACAGATACGCAGTATTTT. Translating it yields CASSPLVRANTDTQYF.

V gene TRBV5-1 combines with J gene TRBJ1-2; 9 nucleotides agree with TRBD1. Germline V gene sequence: CDR1 SGHRS, CDR2 YFSETQ. This CDR3 is built from 14 residues. V lost 4 bases to trimming and J lost 4 bases; unmatched junction nucleotides: 5. Here the CDR3 reads CASSGTGRAYGYTF. CDR3 nucleotide sequence: TGCGCCAGCAGCGGGACAGGGCGAGCCTATGGCTACACCTTC. Combining the CDR3 with reference TRBV5-1 and TRBJ1-2 gives the whole variable domain KAGVTQTPRYLIKTRGQQVTLSCSPISGHRSVSWYQQTPGQGLQFLFEYFSETQRNKGNFPGRFSGRQFSNSRSEMNVSTLELGDSALYLCASSGTGRAYGYTFGSGTRLTVV.

The chain couples TRBV2 to TRBJ1-6, with D possibly matching TRBD1 (5 bases). Trimming pared 8 bases from V and 2 bases from J, leaving 13 bases between. The CDR3 totals 15 residues. The germline V gene encodes CDR1 SNHLY and CDR2 FYNNEI. The CDR3 is CASGGQGAYNSPLHF. The CDR3 bases are TGTGCCAGCGGTGGACAAGGAGCCTATAATTCACCCCTCCACTTT.

Comment on this clone: This CDR3 is also generated by other DNA sequences in the sample. The genes are TRBV7-9 and TRBJ2-3, with D perhaps matching TRBD1 or TRBD2 (5 bases each). Germline loops: CDR1 SEHNR, CDR2 FQNEAQ (reference sequence). Between the trimmed V and J ends, which lost 1 base and 2 bases, there was a span of 7 bases. This CDR3 has 14 residues. The CDR3 nucleotides are TGTGCCAGCAGCTTAGGGGGGATCACAGATACGCAGTATTTT. It translates to CASSLGGITDTQYF.

The chain recombines TRBV6-5 with TRBJ1-1, with no clear D. The germline CDR1 and CDR2 sequences are MNHEY and SVGAGI. The V end was cut by 5 bases, the J end by 0 bases, with 13 bases between. The CDR3 length is 15 residues. The CDR3 bases are TGTGCCAGCAGTACCTGGGGAGACCTGAACACTGAAGCTTTCTTT. Its protein product is CASSTWGDLNTEAFF.

The chain uses TRBV7-8 and TRBJ2-7; no reliable D call. CDR3 length equals 14 residues. The germline V gene encodes CDR1 SGHVS and CDR2 FQNEAQ. Trimming removed 1 base at V and 7 bases at J, with 14 bases between. CDR3 DNA sequence: TGTGCCAGCAGCTTAGGACGGAGCGCTAGGGAGCAGTACTTC. Its protein product is CASSLGRSAREQYF.

This clone was seen a single time. The genes are TRBV12-3 or TRBV12-4 and TRBJ1-1; D unclear. V was cut by 0 bases and J by 5 bases, with 7 bases left in between. The CDR3 runs to 13 residues. This CDR3 reads CASSLARRTEAFF. CDR3 bases: TGTGCCAGCAGTTTAGCGCGTAGGACTGAAGCTTTCTTT.

This sequence joins TRBV2 and TRBJ1-5, with a possible D match to TRBD1 (5 bases). Trimming left V 7 bases short and J 3 bases short, with 10 bases between. Germline V CDR1 and CDR2: SNHLY, FYNNEI. The CDR3 runs 13 residues. In nucleotides, the CDR3 is TGTGCCAGCACCAGACAGCACAATCAGCCCCAGCATTTT. It yields the protein CASTRQHNQPQHF.

The chain is built from TRBV5-1 and TRBJ2-1; D unclear. The V end was cut by 6 bases, the J end by 3 bases, with 10 bases between. CDR3 length: 13 amino acids. Looked up from germline, CDR1 is SGHRS and CDR2 is YFSETQ. In DNA, the CDR3 is TGCGCCAGCAACGCCGGCAACTACAATGAGCAGTTCTTC. Residues: CASNAGNYNEQFF.

This CDR3 is CASSIPEDRLSEKLFF. CDR3 nucleotide sequence: TGTGCCAGTAGTATACCCGAGGACCGTCTAAGTGAAAAACTGTTTTTT. The chain links TRBV19 to TRBJ1-4; D is unclear. CDR3 length equals 16 residues. Trimming took 2 bases from V and 7 from J, leaving 17 bases between them. Germline-derived CDR1 and CDR2 are LNHDA and SQIVND (reference sequence).

A few counts support this clone. The CDR3 DNA reads TGTGCCAGCACCACAGGGTACACGCAGTATTTT. It yields the protein CASTTGYTQYF. The J gene is TRBJ2-3, the V gene TRBV12-3 or TRBV12-4, with D possibly TRBD1 on 6 matching bases. The CDR3 loop spans 11 amino acids. V dropped 7 bases and J dropped 9 bases, with 11 bases sitting between them.

This clone is a singleton in its sample. This sequence joins TRBV27 and TRBJ2-2; D possibly corresponds to TRBD2 (5 bases). The CDR3 totals 15 residues. Trimming shortened V by 0 bases and J by 2 bases, and 7 bases separated the two germline ends. CDR1 is MNHEY, CDR2 SMNVEV, per germline (reference sequence). CDR3 in amino acids: CASSLSSANTGELFF. The CDR3 nucleotides are TGTGCCAGCAGTTTATCTAGCGCCAACACCGGGGAGCTGTTTTTT.

The V gene is TRBV2, the J gene TRBJ2-2; 8 nucleotides line up with TRBD1. The CDR3 loop spans 14 amino acids. With 6 bases clipped from V and 7 bases from J, the junction kept 7 bases outside the gene matches. Germline V CDR1 and CDR2: SNHLY, FYNNEI. CDR3 bases: TGTGCCAGCAGCGCGGGACAGGTAAACGGGGAGCTGTTTTTT. As protein: CASSAGQVNGELFF.

Comments on this clone: One junction end disagrees with the germline gene, perhaps due to a read error. This chain connects TRBV7-9 to TRBJ2-7; 7 nucleotides agree with TRBD1. Germline CDR1 reads SEHNR; CDR2 reads FQNEAQ (reference sequence). The CDR3 consists of 16 residues. DNA of the CDR3: TGTGCCAGCAGCCCAACGAGGGGGCTTATTTCCTCCGAGCAGTACTTC. Residues: CASSPTRGLISSEQYF.

This rearrangement joins TRBV18 to TRBJ1-3; D ambiguous. V lost 0 bases and J lost 0, with 15 bases in between. The CDR3 sequence is 18 residues long. Germline values: CDR1 KGHSH, CDR2 LQKENI. CDR3 DNA sequence: TGTGCCAGCTCACCACCGTCGGCGCTCTCCAGCTCTGGAAACACCATATATTTT. It translates to CASSPPSALSSSGNTIYF.

This chain joins TRBV5-6 and TRBJ1-6; TRBD1 might be the D (6 bases). V was trimmed by 3 bases and J by 9 bases, leaving 13 bases between them. The CDR3 extends over 14 amino acids. Germline V lookup: CDR1 SGHDT, CDR2 YYEEEE. The CDR3 here is CASSSQGFRSPLHF. CDR3 coding DNA: TGTGCCAGCAGCTCACAGGGTTTTCGTTCACCCCTCCACTTT. Variable domain in full (rest from reference TRBV5-6 and TRBJ1-6): DAGVTQSPTHLIKTRGQQVTLRCSPKSGHDTVSWYQQALGQGPQFIFQYYEEEERQRGNFPDRFSGHQFPNYSSELNVNALLLGDSALYLCASSSQGFRSPLHFGNGTRLTVT.

This clone was seen once. J is TRBJ2-5 and V is TRBV5-8; 8 nucleotides line up with TRBD2. The CDR3 is made up of 15 amino acids. The germline gives CDR1 SGHTS, CDR2 YDEGEE. The J segment lost 2 bases and the V segment lost 0 bases, leaving 3 bases of the junction unmatched. CDR3 sequence (DNA): TGTGCCAGCAGCTTGGGCGGGAGGAATCAAGAGACCCAGTACTTC. Translated: CASSLGGRNQETQYF.

DNA of the CDR3: TGTGCCAGCAGTTTCGGTACCGCTGGATACAATGAGCAGTTCTTC. This codes for CASSFGTAGYNEQFF. This chain joins TRBV28 and TRBJ2-1; D is undetermined. Trimming took 3 bases from V and 4 from J, leaving 13 bases between them. The length of the CDR3 is 15 residues. From germline, CDR1 is MDHEN and CDR2 SYDVKM.

The chain couples TRBV12-5 to TRBJ2-7; D unclear. Trimming stripped 1 base from V and 8 bases from J, with 12 bases between. The germline V gene has CDR1 LGHNT and CDR2 FRNRAP. This CDR3 has 13 residues. The CDR3 reads CASGLGQSYKQYF. CDR3 sequence (DNA): TGTGCTAGTGGTTTGGGGCAGTCTTACAAGCAGTACTTC.

The chain recombines TRBV4-2 with TRBJ2-1; the D gene is possibly TRBD1 (5 bases). V was pared by 5 bases and J by 5 bases, with 10 bases between. This CDR3 has 13 residues. From germline, CDR1 is LGHNA and CDR2 YNFKEQ. The CDR3: CASSERQNNEQFF. The CDR3 DNA is TGTGCCAGCAGCGAACGACAGAACAATGAGCAGTTCTTC.

The J gene is TRBJ2-3, the V gene TRBV7-8, with 11 bases lining up with TRBD2. Per germline, CDR1 SGHVS and CDR2 FQNEAQ. The CDR3 has 18 amino acids. With 5 bases clipped from V and 3 bases from J, the junction kept 13 bases outside the gene matches. The CDR3 loop reads CASSPTSGTGRGTDTQYF. CDR3 coding DNA: TGTGCCAGCAGCCCGACTAGCGGGACGGGTCGAGGTACAGATACGCAGTATTTT.

V and J are TRBV11-1 and TRBJ2-2; D is unclear. V was trimmed by 3 bases and J by 2 bases, leaving 1 base between them. CDR3 size: 12 residues. The germline V gene has CDR1 SGHAT and CDR2 FQDESV (reference sequence). This CDR3 is CASSFNTGELFF. Written as DNA, the CDR3 is TGTGCCAGCAGCTTTAACACCGGGGAGCTGTTTTTT.

The rearrangement uses TRBV27 and TRBJ2-2; TRBD1 agrees at 9 bases. Germline V gene lookup returns CDR1 MNHEY and CDR2 SMNVEV (reference sequence). This CDR3 is built from 15 residues. The trim removed 7 bases at V and 5 bases at J, leaving 8 bases unmatched. The CDR3 is CASTTRDRATGELFF. The CDR3, as DNA: TGTGCCAGCACAACCAGGGACAGGGCGACCGGGGAGCTGTTTTTT.

The gene calls are TRBV28 and TRBJ2-6; D call uncertain. There are 14 residues in the CDR3. V was pared by 2 bases and J by 4 bases, with 6 bases between. Germline CDR1 MDHEN, CDR2 SYDVKM. CDR3 residues: CASSLRSGANVLTF. CDR3 sequence (DNA): TGTGCCAGCAGTTTACGGTCGGGGGCCAACGTCCTGACTTTC. Full variable domain (rest looked up from reference TRBV28 and TRBJ2-6): DVKVTQSSRYLVKRTGEKVFLECVQDMDHENMFWYRQDPGLGLRLIYFSYDVKMKEKGDIPEGYSVSREKKERFSLILESASTNQTSMYLCASSLRSGANVLTFGAGSRLTVL.